These 21 T cell receptor beta chains originate from one sample sequenced in a study of T cells after yellow fever vaccination. TCRdb re-called the 5' RACE reads through MiXCR, storing one row per CDR3 protein. This table has a few hundred thousand distinct CDR3 sequences, approximately 8% appearing once. The sequencing here drew on PBMCs, taken roughly seven weeks after the first yellow fever vaccination. The origin of the receptors is a man between 18 and 29 years old who received the YFV17D yellow fever vaccine.

The chain is built from TRBV7-8 and TRBJ2-5; D is possibly TRBD1 or TRBD2 (6 bases each). The germline CDR1 and CDR2 sequences are SGHVS and FQNEAQ. Between the trimmed V and J ends, which lost 5 bases and 5 bases, there was a span of 18 bases. This CDR3 has 15 residues. CDR3 region: CASSPIRGPGETQYF. In nucleotides, the CDR3 is TGTGCCAGCAGCCCTATCCGGGGGCCAGGGGAGACCCAGTACTTC.

The sample holds a few counts of this clonotype. This chain links TRBV24-1 with TRBJ2-1, with D perhaps TRBD2 (6 bases). The CDR3 is 15 residues long. Germline values: CDR1 KGHDR, CDR2 SFDVKD. Between the trimmed V and J ends, which lost 4 bases and 9 bases, there was a span of 18 bases. The CDR3 DNA sequence: TGTGCCACCAGTGAATCTAGCGTAAAACTCGGTGAGCAGTTCTTC. It translates to CATSESSVKLGEQFF.

V usage is TRBV5-4 and J usage is TRBJ2-5; D ambiguous. Trimming removed 4 bases at V and 3 bases at J, with 19 bases between. In germline, CDR1 is SGHNT, CDR2 YYREEE (reference sequence). The CDR3 spans 16 residues. CDR3 bases: TGTGCCAGCAGCCCCGGCGGTAGCCTTGGGGAAGAGACCCAGTACTTC. Protein: CASSPGGSLGEETQYF.

This chain connects TRBV20-1 to TRBJ1-2, with D unresolved. Germline V CDR1 and CDR2: DFQATT, SNEGSKA (reference sequence). Trimming left V 0 bases short and J 8 bases short, with 19 bases between. The CDR3 extends over 15 amino acids. CDR3: CSARDSPLGYGGYTF. In nucleotides, the CDR3 is TGCAGTGCTAGAGATTCCCCCCTCGGGTACGGGGGCTACACCTTC.

This clonotype was observed a few times. This chain joins TRBV3-1 and TRBJ2-3; D call uncertain. Looked up from germline, CDR1 is LGHDT and CDR2 is YNNKEL (reference sequence). This CDR3 has 16 amino acids. Trimming removed 4 bases from V and 0 bases from J, with 14 bases in between. The CDR3 is CASSLRPLLSTDTQYF. In DNA, the CDR3 is TGTGCCAGCAGCCTCCGTCCTCTCCTAAGCACAGATACGCAGTATTTT.

This clonotype was picked up many times. V is TRBV20-1 and J is TRBJ2-1; no clear D. Trimming removed 1 base at V and 4 bases at J, with 8 bases between. Germline V CDR1 and CDR2: DFQATT, SNEGSKA (reference sequence). The CDR3 is 13 residues long. The CDR3 loop reads CSARGSPYNEQFF. In DNA, the CDR3 is TGCAGTGCTAGAGGCTCCCCGTACAATGAGCAGTTCTTC.

The chain recombines TRBV2 with TRBJ2-1; D gene uncertain. The germline V gene encodes CDR1 SNHLY and CDR2 FYNNEI. Trimming took 2 bases from V and 0 from J, leaving 5 bases between them. The CDR3 extends over 14 amino acids. This CDR3 reads CASSELRSYNEQFF. CDR3 nucleotide sequence: TGTGCCAGCAGTGAACTCCGCTCCTACAATGAGCAGTTCTTC.

This clonotype was recorded a few times. The chain links TRBV27 to TRBJ1-6, with D hard to call. Trimming removed 2 bases at V and 9 bases at J, with 14 bases between. CDR1 MNHEY and CDR2 SMNVEV come from the germline V gene (reference sequence). CDR3 size: 15 residues. The CDR3 sequence is CASSLRAAISSPLHF. For the CDR3, the DNA is TGTGCCAGCAGTTTACGGGCAGCTATTAGTTCACCCCTCCACTTT.

The chain links TRBV5-1 to TRBJ1-2; 7 nucleotides match TRBD1. Germline CDR1 and CDR2: SGHRS and YFSETQ. This CDR3 is 13 amino acids long. V shed 3 bases and J 6 bases; nucleotides not matched to a gene: 5. The CDR3 DNA is TGCGCCAGCAGCTACAGACAGGGCGATGGCTACACCTTC. Translating it yields CASSYRQGDGYTF. Combining the CDR3 with reference TRBV5-1 and TRBJ1-2 gives the whole variable domain KAGVTQTPRYLIKTRGQQVTLSCSPISGHRSVSWYQQTPGQGLQFLFEYFSETQRNKGNFPGRFSGRQFSNSRSEMNVSTLELGDSALYLCASSYRQGDGYTFGSGTRLTVV.

V gene TRBV5-1 combines with J gene TRBJ2-1; 11 nucleotides line up with TRBD2. Germline CDR1 SGHRS, CDR2 YFSETQ. This CDR3 has 16 amino acids. V gave up 4 bases and J gave up 4 bases; unmatched junction bases: 7. The CDR3 sequence: CASSAAGTSGYNEQFF. The CDR3 DNA follows: TGCGCCAGCAGCGCGGCCGGGACTAGCGGATACAATGAGCAGTTCTTC. The variable domain in full, completed from reference TRBV5-1 and TRBJ2-1, reads KAGVTQTPRYLIKTRGQQVTLSCSPISGHRSVSWYQQTPGQGLQFLFEYFSETQRNKGNFPGRFSGRQFSNSRSEMNVSTLELGDSALYLCASSAAGTSGYNEQFFGPGTRLTVL.

V is TRBV5-1 and J is TRBJ1-1, with D unclear. Between the trimmed V and J ends, which lost 3 bases and 1 base, there was a span of 13 bases. This CDR3 region has 15 residues. Germline CDR1 reads SGHRS; CDR2 reads YFSETQ. This CDR3 is CASSWQGMPNTEAFF. DNA of the CDR3: TGCGCCAGCAGCTGGCAAGGGATGCCGAACACTGAAGCTTTCTTT.

This clonotype was seen a handful of times. This chain joins TRBV7-3 and TRBJ1-2, with D perhaps TRBD1 (6 bases). The germline gives CDR1 SGHTA, CDR2 FQGTGA. The CDR3 covers 13 residues. V dropped 5 bases and J dropped 5 bases, with 12 bases sitting between them. This CDR3 is CASSPNQGYGYTF. In DNA form, the CDR3 reads TGTGCCAGCAGCCCGAACCAGGGGTATGGCTACACCTTC.

The sample holds many counts of this clonotype. The chain joins TRBV5-6 to TRBJ2-3; no clear D gene. Germline V gene sequence: CDR1 SGHDT, CDR2 YYEEEE. The V gene lost 1 base and the J gene lost 0 bases, with 6 bases spanning the gap. The length of the CDR3 is 14 residues. CDR3 sequence: CASSLYGSTDTQYF. The CDR3 region has the DNA TGTGCCAGCAGCTTGTACGGCAGCACAGATACGCAGTATTTT.

This clonotype was seen only a few times. The V gene is TRBV12-3 or TRBV12-4, the J gene TRBJ2-1; D possibly corresponds to TRBD1 (5 bases). V was clipped by 6 bases and J by 0 bases, with 12 bases between them. CDR3 length: 15 amino acids. In nucleotides, the CDR3 is TGTGCCAGCAGCCAACGACAGTCCTCCTACAATGAGCAGTTCTTC. It translates to CASSQRQSSYNEQFF.

This clonotype showed up just a few times. J is TRBJ1-1 and V is TRBV20-1, with 7 bases matching TRBD1. The germline V gene encodes CDR1 DFQATT and CDR2 SNEGSKA (reference sequence). The CDR3 runs to 12 residues. Trimming at V came to 6 bases and at J to 5 bases, leaving 6 bases not matched to a gene. This CDR3 is CSAQGGITEAFF. The DNA of the CDR3 is TGCAGTGCCCAGGGGGGTATAACTGAAGCTTTCTTT.

In this sample, this clonotype turned up a few times. The CDR3 DNA reads as TGTGCCAGCAGCTTAGGATTTAATGAAAAACTGTTTTTT. The encoded protein is CASSLGFNEKLFF. The gene calls are TRBV7-8 and TRBJ1-4, with D unclear. With 1 base removed from V and 4 bases from J, the gap between germline ends came to 4 bases. The CDR3 sequence is 13 residues long. Germline V gene data show CDR1 as SGHVS and CDR2 as FQNEAQ.

This clonotype was counted a few times. CDR3 amino acids: CASSQVVGRRNQPQHF. In DNA, the CDR3 is TGCGCCAGCAGCCAAGTTGTGGGGCGAAGGAATCAGCCCCAGCATTTT. The V gene is TRBV4-1, the J gene TRBJ1-5; tentatively, D is TRBD1 (5 bases). V dropped 1 base and J dropped 4 bases, with 14 bases sitting between them. Germline V gene lookup returns CDR1 MGHRA and CDR2 YSYEKL. The CDR3 extends over 16 amino acids.

V gene TRBV4-3 combines with J gene TRBJ1-1; no reliable D call. Germline-derived CDR1 and CDR2 are LGHNA and YSLEER. The CDR3 is 15 amino acids. Trimming cost V 0 bases and J 1 base, with 9 bases left between them. The CDR3 region has the DNA TGCGCCAGCAGCCAAGATCTCGGACCGAACACTGAAGCTTTCTTT. Protein product: CASSQDLGPNTEAFF.

This clonotype was detected only a few times. The chain carries TRBV5-6 and TRBJ2-7, with 8 bases fitting TRBD1. This CDR3 contains 15 residues. V dropped 0 bases and J dropped 6; count of bases not matched to a gene: 8. Germline V CDR1 and CDR2: SGHDT, YYEEEE. CDR3 nucleotides: TGTGCCAGCAGCTTGGCCCCCGGACAGGGTAGCGAGCAGTACGTC. This codes for CASSLAPGQGSEQYV.

This clonotype has ten or more counts. The CDR3 is CASSQDFAGYNSPLHF. The DNA of the CDR3 is TGCGCCAGCAGCCAAGATTTTGCAGGGTATAATTCACCCCTCCACTTT. This rearrangement joins TRBV4-3 to TRBJ1-6; weak D call: TRBD1 (5 bases). V was cut by 0 bases and J by 4 bases, with 10 bases left in between. CDR1 is LGHNA and CDR2 is YSLEER in the germline V gene. This CDR3 region has 16 residues.

This clonotype has just a few counts. The rearrangement uses TRBV2 and TRBJ2-3; D could derive from TRBD1 or TRBD2 (5 bases each). Germline V gene lookup returns CDR1 SNHLY and CDR2 FYNNEI. The CDR3 is 18 amino acids. The ends were cut back, 5 bases at V and 0 bases at J, with 21 bases in the middle. The CDR3, as DNA: TGTGCCAGCAGTTTCTCGGCTTTGGCCGGGGCTAGCACAGATACGCAGTATTTT. This encodes CASSFSALAGASTDTQYF.